Listed below are T cell receptor beta chains from one sample, sequenced in a study of CD8 T cells in ankylosing spondylitis. MiXCR, run by TCRdb on the 5' RACE reads, gives a single entry per CDR3 protein. The sample consists of fewer than 200,000 distinct CDR3 sequences, about 18% of them appearing once. Sample: blood, either unsorted or a sorted T cell fraction (not recorded which). These receptor sequences come from a male donor under 30 with ankylosing spondylitis or in good health (not recorded which). The CDR3 runs from the conserved cysteine through the conserved F or W. The D gene is left open where the match is weak. Only some rows state a clone size, as once, few, many or a class for expanded clones.

>-|many|TRBJ2-3|TRBV12-3/TRBV12-4
TGTGCCAGCTCCGGACTCACAGATACGCAGTATTTT
CASSGLTDTQYF
>-|many|TRBJ1-3|TRBV5-5
TGTGCCAGCAGCTTCCGGGACATCCAAGGAGGAAACACCATATATTTT
CASSFRDIQGGNTIYF
>-|many|TRBJ2-7|TRBV20-1
TGCAGTGCGGGGGGAGTAAGCCACGAGCAGTACTTC
CSAGGVSHEQYF
>-|few|TRBJ2-2|TRBV23-1
TGCGCCAGCAGTCAATCGTCTACAGCGGGCAACACCGGGGAGCTGTTTTTT
CASSQSSTAGNTGELFF
>TRBD1|many|TRBJ2-3|TRBV25-1
TGTGCCAGCAGTGAATATAAGACAGGGGGCGCAGATACGCAGTATTTT
CASSEYKTGGADTQYF
>-|many|TRBJ2-2|TRBV30
TGTGCCTGGAGTGTAATGGGCGGCGGGGAGCTGTTTTTT
CAWSVMGGGELFF
>-|-|TRBJ2-1|TRBV10-3
TGTGCCACACAGGGGGGGACTAGTAATTATGAGCAGTTCTTC
CATQGGTSNYEQFF
>-|many|TRBJ2-7|TRBV5-4
TGTGCCAGCAGCCGGTTGGGGGGAACCTACGAGCAGTACTTC
CASSRLGGTYEQYF
>TRBD1|few|TRBJ1-1|TRBV6-5
TGTGCCAGCAGTACACAGGGGGTATGGGACACTGAAGCTTTCTTT
CASSTQGVWDTEAFF
>-|-|TRBJ2-6|TRBV20-1
TGCAGTGCTGGACTACGGAGCTCTGGGGCCAACGTCCTGACTTTC
CSAGLRSSGANVLTF
>-|few|TRBJ2-1|TRBV7-2
TGTGCCAGCAGCCGATATTTCGGGGAGCAGTTCTTC
CASSRYFGEQFF
>-|few|TRBJ2-1|TRBV18
TGTGCCAGCTCACCACCAGATGCTAGTATCGCCTACAATGAGCAGTTCTTC
CASSPPDASIAYNEQFF
>-|-|TRBJ2-7|TRBV7-2
TGTGCCAGCAGCTTACAGACATTGCCCACCTCCTACGAGCAGTACTTC
CASSLQTLPTSYEQYF
>TRBD2|many|TRBJ2-2|TRBV29-1
TGCAGCGTTGAGATCATCGGGGGGACCGGGGAGCTGTTTTTT
CSVEIIGGTGELFF
>-|-|TRBJ2-1|TRBV19
TGTGCCAGTAGTATCAGAGGGAATAGGAACAATGAGCAGTTCTTC
CASSIRGNRNNEQFF
>TRBD2|-|TRBJ2-1|TRBV29-1
TGCAGCGTTGATGGGAGTAGCGGGAGTAATGAGCAGTTCTTC
CSVDGSSGSNEQFF
>-|few|TRBJ2-3|TRBV20-1
TGCAGTGCTAGAAGGGGCAAGAAAGATACGCAGTATTTT
CSARRGKKDTQYF
>TRBD1|many|TRBJ2-1|TRBV12-3/TRBV12-4
TGTGCCAGCAGTCAGGCGGGACAGGGCTACAATGAGCAGTTCTTC
CASSQAGQGYNEQFF
>-|few|TRBJ1-6|TRBV19
TGTGCCAGTAGTTTGGGGAGTTCACCCCTCCACTTT
CASSLGSSPLHF
>-|many|TRBJ1-1|TRBV12-3/TRBV12-4
TGTGCCAGCATGGGAGGTACTGAAGCTTTCTTT
CASMGGTEAFF
>TRBD1|many|TRBJ1-6|TRBV6-5
TGTGCCAGCACCCACCGGGACAGGGGCTATAATTCACCCCTCCACTTT
CASTHRDRGYNSPLHF
>TRBD1|-|TRBJ2-3|TRBV12-5
TGTGCTAGTGGCTTGGGACAGGGGGCAGATACGCAGTATTTT
CASGLGQGADTQYF
>TRBD2|many|TRBJ2-5|TRBV5-5
TGTGCCAGCAGCTTAAAAACTAGCGGGGGAGGGACCCAGTACTTC
CASSLKTSGGGTQYF
>-|many|TRBJ2-7|TRBV6-2/TRBV6-3
TGTGCCAGCAGTTACTCCAGAAGATACGAGCAGTACTTC
CASSYSRRYEQYF
>-|-|TRBJ1-2|TRBV29-1
TGCAGCGTTGATGACAGAGCTAACTATGGCTACACCTTC
CSVDDRANYGYTF
>-|many|TRBJ1-1|TRBV12-3/TRBV12-4
TGTGCCAGCAGTTTAGCGTCCGTATTGGGGACTGAAGCTTTCTTT
CASSLASVLGTEAFF
>-|many|TRBJ1-5|TRBV24-1
TGTGCCACCAGTGATCCCAATCAGCCCCAGCATTTT
CATSDPNQPQHF
>TRBD2|few|TRBJ2-5|TRBV6-2/TRBV6-3
TGTGCCAGCAGTTACGGTATAGCGGGAGGGCAAGAGACCCAGTACTTC
CASSYGIAGGQETQYF
>-|many|TRBJ2-7|TRBV4-3
TGCGCCAGCAGCCAAGATCTGCCGGGAACCACCTACGAGCAGTACTTC
CASSQDLPGTTYEQYF
>TRBD1|many|TRBJ2-2|TRBV6-2/TRBV6-3
TGTGCCAGCAGTTTCCTCACAGGGGGCGTTGGCACCGGGGAGCTGTTTTTT
CASSFLTGGVGTGELFF
>TRBD1|many|TRBJ2-3|TRBV27
TGTGCCAGCAGTTCCCCTCTACTCAGTGGGACAGGCACAGATACGCAGTATTTT
CASSSPLLSGTGTDTQYF
>TRBD2|-|TRBJ2-1|TRBV27
TGTGCCAGCAGTTCTGGGACTAGCGCCTACAATGAGCAGTTCTTC
CASSSGTSAYNEQFF
>-|few|TRBJ2-3|TRBV6-5
TGTGCCAGCAGTTACTCCGGGCTACAGCAAACTAGCACAGATACGCAGTATTTT
CASSYSGLQQTSTDTQYF
>TRBD1|-|TRBJ1-2|TRBV29-1
TGCAGCGTTGCCCGATCATCCAGGGGGAGTGGTGGCTACACCTTC
CSVARSSRGSGGYTF